This TCR beta chain comes out of a study of CD8 T cells in acute hepatitis C reinfection (dated by TCRdb to the early 2020s). At the level of the whole study: The TCRbeta repertoire of CD8+ T cells specific for the HCV NS3-1073 epitope was profiled during acute infection and after viral clearance. A few spontaneous resolvers contributed paired acute and follow-up samples.

As concerns this clone: What this receptor recognizes is not known. No base quality information exists; no much larger clone differs at one position.

The meaning of the sample's time point label: naive CD8 control sorted from an acute-time-point sample. Enrolled in the Montreal Hepatitis C Cohort (HEPCO) in Canada, the donors were people who inject drugs, and these donors were followed every 3 months. Acute primary HCV infection was defined as a positive HCV RNA or antibody test after a negative test within the previous 24 weeks. Antibodies against CD3, CD8 and CD45RO were used for surface staining, and dead cells were excluded with an aqua fixable dye. The cohort additionally had a handful of subjects who developed chronic infection, which was defined as HCV RNA positivity at 24 weeks. From thawed, previously cryostored peripheral blood mononuclear cells, CD8+ T cells were purified through negative selection performed by means of the MACS CD8+ T cell Isolation Kit. A BD FACSAria II cell sorter was used for cell sorting. As encoded in the germline V gene (reference sequence), CDR1 is MNHEY while CDR2 is SMNVEV. Spanning cysteine to phenylalanine, the CDR3 consists of 12 amino acids. Only CDR3 DNA is held: 36 bases, read in frame from base 1. The germline V and J ends show losses of 7 bases and 2 bases respectively, and no gene match explains 1 base of the junction.

Genomic DNA was extracted from FACS-sorted cells, and TCRbeta chains were sequenced through the commercial immunoSEQ service. In the original analysis: Repertoire data were analyzed with ImmunoSEQ Analyzer software v3.0 and R v3.5.1. Sequences containing stop codons or out-of-frame rearrangements were removed, so only productive rearrangements were analyzed. The sequencing provider supplied the metrics for Simpson diversity, Shannon entropy, CDR3 length and nucleotide addition. Clonotypes were grouped by frequency into dominant, sub-dominant, low or lowest abundance categories, and clonotypes below 0.1% were left out of most analyses. A CDR3 amino acid clonotype was called public when found in at least two subjects at a cumulative frequency of at least 0.5%. TCRdb holds this immuneACCESS table with in-frame rearrangements only. Some clones are missing; in checked studies, unresolved V genes explain under half, and the rest has no known cause. The V and J calls and clone size are taken from that table; D and trimming were inferred from the DNA. This sample lists about 38,000 clones; 80% to 90% were detected once. The ten largest clonotypes hold 0.5% to 0.65% of the sample.

The study at large found these results: Thirteen public clonotypes were found regardless of outcome, and V04-02/J02-02 was used by one public clonotype. Chronically infected subjects had no follow-up repertoires because NS3-1073 specific cells were too rare to sort. Because bulk sequencing was performed on the TCRbeta chain only, alphabeta pairing of public clonotypes could not be determined. It was rare for CDR3 sequences to be shared with other epitopes, and exact matching may have been limited by differing sequencing approaches. High diversity was observed in NS3-1073 specific repertoires, and no significant differences in diversity were found between acute resolver, follow-up resolver and acute chronic samples. TRBV04 and TRBV06 gene families were preferentially used in all groups, and this usage was not explained by overrepresentation in the naive pool.

Sequencing used naive CD8+ T cells from PBMCs. This specimen's cell subset or site label, interpreted: sorted total naive CD45RO-negative CD8+ T cells. This chain joins TRBV27 to TRBJ2-7, and 8 junctional nucleotides match TRBD2. This clonotype originated in a man under 40 with chronic hepatitis C. The DNA sequence is as follows: TGTGCCAGCACGGGGGGGACCTACGAGCAGTACTTC. Its translation reads: CASTGGTYEQYF.